This T cell receptor beta chain originates from a study of T cells in Graves' hyperthyroidism and ophthalmopathy (dated by TCRdb to between 2019 and 2020). Regarding the study in general: Peripheral blood samples were taken at initial diagnosis, before any treatment was given. To identify TCR V-J signatures that set the groups apart, the researchers used a discovery cohort of more than 95 patients, made up of some 41 with Graves' ophthalmopathy and approximately 57 with stable Graves' hyperthyroidism. An independent validation cohort of around 19 hyperthyroidism patients and more than 15 patients who later progressed to ophthalmopathy tested prospective prediction of ophthalmopathy. The 100 or so discovery patients were randomly split 7:3 into training and test sets. In more than five Graves' hyperthyroidism patients, the study also compared T-cell repertoires from thyroid tissue with T-cell repertoires from blood. After sampling, hyperthyroidism patients received methimazole starting at 30 mg daily, and ophthalmopathy patients received high-dose intravenous methylprednisolone. The paper reports TCR Vbeta CDR3 sequencing of approximately 140 peripheral blood samples: 40 to 45 ophthalmopathy, under 80 hyperthyroidism and around 17 progressor patients.

In the ophthalmopathy patients, disease was moderately to severely active, with a Clinical Activity Score of 3 or more, a NOSPECS grade of 4 or more, and a duration of less than 3 months. Exclusion was applied to patients with uncontrolled infections, other autoimmune diseases, pregnancy or lactation. Clinical symptoms, serum thyroxine and TRAb, thyroid ultrasound, and orbital computed tomography formed the basis for the diagnoses. PBMCs were separated from 7.5 to 10 ml of fresh peripheral blood using Ficoll-Paque density gradient centrifugation. Total RNA was extracted with Trizol reagent, and quality was checked on an Agilent 2100 Bioanalyzer. This clonotype has a count of ten or more. The target of this receptor is not known. There are no base qualities to consult, and no much larger clone falls within one base. A distance of 12 bases separates the germline ends of V and J, which lose 5 bases and 8 bases respectively. Taken from the germline V gene (reference sequence), the CDR1 and CDR2 loops are SEHNR and FQNEAQ. The CDR3 holds 12 amino acids from the cysteine to the phenylalanine. Only the CDR3 portion is preserved as DNA: 36 bases, with reading frame beginning at the first base.

Amplification of TCR beta CDR3 regions was carried out from RNA transcripts. A first-round RT-PCR of the TCR CDR3 used the HTBI primer set with the Qiagen OneStep RT-PCR kit. Libraries were constructed in a second round of multiplex PCR, after which size selection and purification were performed. Paired-end sequencing of the libraries was performed with 100 bp reads on an Illumina HiSeq2000. As for the authors' bioinformatics: Raw data were processed with SOAPnuke, discarding reads with adapters, uncalled bases, mean Phred below 15, or no exact constant-primer or identifier match. High-quality paired reads were merged with COPE v1.2.5, and unique nucleotide sequences were defined as clonotypes. Clonotypes were aligned to IMGT TRBV, TRBD and TRBJ reference segments using MiTCR v1.1. The analysis included only V-J combinations with a frequency above 0.0001, which together covered 99.2% of the repertoires. A TCS score was defined as the ratio between F50 (clonal expansion) and ExV (chaos), using BLOSUM62-based TCRdist between CDR3 peptides within each V-J. Welch's t-statistics and random forest reduced approximately 520 V-J features to 10 to 15, which were used in a naive Bayes classifier (R e1071). The public reads were run again by TCRdb, first through fastp at Q25 and then through MiXCR, and only productive beta chains were kept. For every CDR3 protein sequence, its rows merge into one entry that carries the most common genes and DNA. TCRdb's processing, not the authors', yielded these V and J calls. In all, the sample holds under 300,000 distinct CDR3 sequences, and around 22% of those were seen once. The biggest ten clones account for over 55% of the sample.

The study at large found these results: In validation, progression to ophthalmopathy was predicted by the model with nearly 71% sensitivity and 72% to 85% specificity, a median of approximately 6.5 months before onset. Most expanded thyroid clonotypes (frequency above 0.001) were also detected in blood, a finding suggesting that blood repertoires may reflect thyroid immune responses. No statistical method was used to set the sample size in advance, and investigators knew the group allocation. A model built on a 13 V-J signature distinguished ophthalmopathy from stable hyperthyroidism, reaching roughly 88% sensitivity and about 81% specificity in cross-validation and 80%/75% in testing.

The sample comprised blood. This receptor was identified in a young man with Graves' ophthalmopathy. This chain is built from TRBV7-9 and TRBJ1-1, and possibly TRBD1, on 5 matching bases. The CDR3 corresponds to CASSTRGVEAFF. The DNA reads TGTGCCAGCAGCACCCGAGGGGTGGAAGCTTTCTTT.